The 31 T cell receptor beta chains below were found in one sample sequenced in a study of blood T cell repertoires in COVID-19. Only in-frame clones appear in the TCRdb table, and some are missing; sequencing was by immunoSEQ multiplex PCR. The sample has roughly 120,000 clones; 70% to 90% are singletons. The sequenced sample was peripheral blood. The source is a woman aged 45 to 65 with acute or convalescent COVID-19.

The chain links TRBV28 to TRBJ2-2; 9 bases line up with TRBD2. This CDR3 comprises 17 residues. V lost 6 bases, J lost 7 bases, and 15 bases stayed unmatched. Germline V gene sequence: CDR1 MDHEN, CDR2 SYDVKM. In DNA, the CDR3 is TGTGCCAGCAGGCGTGAGCGCGGGAGGGCCTTTGGCGGGGAGCTGTTTTTT. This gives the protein CASRRERGRAFGGELFF.

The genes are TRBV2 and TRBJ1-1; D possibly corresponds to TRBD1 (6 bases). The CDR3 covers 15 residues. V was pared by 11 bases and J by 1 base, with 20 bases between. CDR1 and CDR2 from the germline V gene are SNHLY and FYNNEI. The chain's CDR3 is CASRVGDTPNTEAFF. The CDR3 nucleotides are TGTGCCTCCCGGGTTGGGGACACGCCGAACACTGAAGCTTTCTTT.

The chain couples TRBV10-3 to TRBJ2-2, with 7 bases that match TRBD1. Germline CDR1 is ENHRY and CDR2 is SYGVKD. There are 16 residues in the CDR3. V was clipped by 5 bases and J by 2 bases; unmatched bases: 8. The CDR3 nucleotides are TGTGCCATCAGTCCGGGACAGAACCTTAACACCGGGGAGCTGTTTTTT. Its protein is CAISPGQNLNTGELFF.

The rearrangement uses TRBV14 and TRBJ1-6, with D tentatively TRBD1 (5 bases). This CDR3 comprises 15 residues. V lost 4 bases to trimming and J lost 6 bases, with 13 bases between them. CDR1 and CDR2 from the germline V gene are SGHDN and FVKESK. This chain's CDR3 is CASSLEGRANSPLHF. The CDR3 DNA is TGTGCCAGCAGCCTGGAGGGCAGGGCTAATTCACCCCTCCACTTT.

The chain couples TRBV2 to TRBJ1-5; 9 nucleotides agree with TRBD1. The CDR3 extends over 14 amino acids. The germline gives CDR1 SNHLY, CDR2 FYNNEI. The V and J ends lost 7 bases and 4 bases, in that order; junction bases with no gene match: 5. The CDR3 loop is CASKYGQGNQPQHF. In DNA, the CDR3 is TGTGCCAGCAAGTACGGACAGGGGAATCAGCCCCAGCATTTT.

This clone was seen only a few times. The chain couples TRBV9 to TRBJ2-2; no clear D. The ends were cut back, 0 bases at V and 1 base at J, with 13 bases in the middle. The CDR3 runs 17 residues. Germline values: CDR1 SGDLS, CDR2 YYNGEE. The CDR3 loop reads CASSVAYSNMNTGELFF. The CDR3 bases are TGTGCCAGCAGCGTAGCGTACAGCAACATGAACACCGGGGAGCTGTTTTTT. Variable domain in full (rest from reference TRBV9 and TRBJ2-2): DSGVTQTPKHLITATGQRVTLRCSPRSGDLSVYWYQQSLDQGLQFLIQYYNGEERAKGNILERFSAQQFPDLHSELNLSSLELGDSALYFCASSVAYSNMNTGELFFGEGSRLTVL.

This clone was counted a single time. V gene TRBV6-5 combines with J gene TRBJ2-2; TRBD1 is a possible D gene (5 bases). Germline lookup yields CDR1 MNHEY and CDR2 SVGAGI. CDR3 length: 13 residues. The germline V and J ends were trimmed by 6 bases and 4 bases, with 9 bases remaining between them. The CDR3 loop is CASRKQATGELFF. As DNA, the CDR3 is TGTGCCAGCAGAAAACAGGCCACCGGGGAGCTGTTTTTT.

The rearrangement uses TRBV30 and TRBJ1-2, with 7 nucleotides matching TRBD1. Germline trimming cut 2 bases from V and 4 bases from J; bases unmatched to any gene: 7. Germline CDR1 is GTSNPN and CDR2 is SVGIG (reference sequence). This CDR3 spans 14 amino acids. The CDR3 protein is CAWSYTGVGYGYTF. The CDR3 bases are TGTGCCTGGAGTTATACAGGGGTGGGCTATGGCTACACCTTC.

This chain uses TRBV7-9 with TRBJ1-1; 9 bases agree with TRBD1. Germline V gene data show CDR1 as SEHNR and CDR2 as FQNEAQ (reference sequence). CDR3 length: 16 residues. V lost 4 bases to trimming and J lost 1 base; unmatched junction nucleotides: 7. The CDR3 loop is CASSSLPGQGNTEAFF. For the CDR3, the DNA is TGTGCCAGCAGCTCCTTACCGGGACAGGGGAACACTGAAGCTTTCTTT.

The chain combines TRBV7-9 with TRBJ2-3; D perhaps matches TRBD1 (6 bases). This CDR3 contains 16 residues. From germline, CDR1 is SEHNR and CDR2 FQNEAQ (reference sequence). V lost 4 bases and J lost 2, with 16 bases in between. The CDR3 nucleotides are TGTGCCAGCAGCTCAAACAGGGTTTCGTTCACAGATACGCAGTATTTT. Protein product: CASSSNRVSFTDTQYF.

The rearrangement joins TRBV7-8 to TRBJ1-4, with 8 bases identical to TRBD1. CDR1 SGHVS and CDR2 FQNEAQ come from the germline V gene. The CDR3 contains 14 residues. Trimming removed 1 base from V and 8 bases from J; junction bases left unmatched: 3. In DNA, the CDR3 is TGTGCCAGCAGCTTAGGGACAGGGAGGGAAAAACTGTTTTTT. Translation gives CASSLGTGREKLFF.

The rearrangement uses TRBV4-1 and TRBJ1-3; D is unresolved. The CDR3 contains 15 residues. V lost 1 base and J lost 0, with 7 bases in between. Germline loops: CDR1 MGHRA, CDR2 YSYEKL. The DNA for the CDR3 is TGCGCCAGCAGCCAAGTGTCAGACTCTGGAAACACCATATATTTT. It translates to CASSQVSDSGNTIYF.

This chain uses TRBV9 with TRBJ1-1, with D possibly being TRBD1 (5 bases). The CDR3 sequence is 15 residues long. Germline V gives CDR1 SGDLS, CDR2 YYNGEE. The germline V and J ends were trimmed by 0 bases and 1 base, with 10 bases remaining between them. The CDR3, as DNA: TGTGCCAGCAGCGTAGACGGGGGAGCGAACACTGAAGCTTTCTTT. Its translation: CASSVDGGANTEAFF. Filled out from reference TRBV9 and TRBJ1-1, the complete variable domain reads DSGVTQTPKHLITATGQRVTLRCSPRSGDLSVYWYQQSLDQGLQFLIQYYNGEERAKGNILERFSAQQFPDLHSELNLSSLELGDSALYFCASSVDGGANTEAFFGQGTRLTVV.

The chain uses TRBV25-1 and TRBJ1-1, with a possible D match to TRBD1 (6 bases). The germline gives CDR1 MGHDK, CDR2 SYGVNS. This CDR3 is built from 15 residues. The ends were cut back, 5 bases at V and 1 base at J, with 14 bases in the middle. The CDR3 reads CASSLRQAKNTEAFF. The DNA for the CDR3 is TGTGCCAGCAGTCTACGACAGGCGAAGAACACTGAAGCTTTCTTT. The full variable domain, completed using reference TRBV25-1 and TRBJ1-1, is EADIYQTPRYLVIGTGKKITLECSQTMGHDKMYWYQQDPGMELHLIHYSYGVNSTEKGDLSSESTVSRIRTEHFPLTLESARPSHTSQYLCASSLRQAKNTEAFFGQGTRLTVV.

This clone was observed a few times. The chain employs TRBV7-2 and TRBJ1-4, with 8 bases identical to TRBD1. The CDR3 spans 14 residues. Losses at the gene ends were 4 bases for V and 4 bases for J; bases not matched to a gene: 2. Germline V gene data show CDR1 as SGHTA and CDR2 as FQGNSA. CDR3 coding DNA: TGTGCCAGCAGCTCGGGACAGGTTAATGAAAAACTGTTTTTT. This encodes CASSSGQVNEKLFF. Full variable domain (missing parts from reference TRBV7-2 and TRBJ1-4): GAGVSQSPSNKVTEKGKDVELRCDPISGHTALYWYRQSLGQGLEFLIYFQGNSAPDKSGLPSDRFSAERTGGSVSTLTIQRTQQEDSAVYLCASSSGQVNEKLFFGSGTQLSVL.

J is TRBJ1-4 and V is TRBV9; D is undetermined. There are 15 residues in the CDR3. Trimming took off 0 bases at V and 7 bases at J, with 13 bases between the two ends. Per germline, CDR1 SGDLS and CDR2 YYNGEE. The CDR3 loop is CASSVGGSIFEKLFF. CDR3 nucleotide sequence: TGTGCCAGCAGCGTAGGTGGCAGTATTTTTGAAAAACTGTTTTTT.

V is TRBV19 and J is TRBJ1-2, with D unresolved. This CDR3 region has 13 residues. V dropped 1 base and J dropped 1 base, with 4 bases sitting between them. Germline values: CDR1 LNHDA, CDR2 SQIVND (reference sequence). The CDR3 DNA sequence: TGTGCCAGTAGTATAGGTCTTAACTATGGCTACACCTTC. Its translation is CASSIGLNYGYTF.

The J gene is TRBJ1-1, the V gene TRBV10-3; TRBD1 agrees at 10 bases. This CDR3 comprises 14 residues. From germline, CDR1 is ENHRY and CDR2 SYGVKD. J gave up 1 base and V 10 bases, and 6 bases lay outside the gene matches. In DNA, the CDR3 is TGTGCCACGGGGACAGGGGCGGGGAACACTGAAGCTTTCTTT. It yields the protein CATGTGAGNTEAFF.

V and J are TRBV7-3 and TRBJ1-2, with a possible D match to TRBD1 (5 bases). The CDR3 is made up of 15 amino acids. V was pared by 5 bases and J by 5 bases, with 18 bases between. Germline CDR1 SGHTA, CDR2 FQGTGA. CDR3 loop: CASSQEGTGIYGYTF. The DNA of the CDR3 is TGTGCCAGCAGCCAGGAGGGGACGGGGATATATGGCTACACCTTC.

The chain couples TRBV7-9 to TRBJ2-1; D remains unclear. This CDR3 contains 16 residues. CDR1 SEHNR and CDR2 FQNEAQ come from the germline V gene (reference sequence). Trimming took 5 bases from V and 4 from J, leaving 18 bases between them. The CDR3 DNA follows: TGTGCCAGCAGCCCTCGTGGATTACTACTATACAATGAGCAGTTCTTC. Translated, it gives CASSPRGLLLYNEQFF.

DNA for the CDR3: TGCGCCAGCGGGACAGGGTACGACACTGAAGCTTTCTTT. Translating it yields CASGTGYDTEAFF. The chain joins TRBV5-1 to TRBJ1-1; 9 bases fit TRBD1. Germline CDR1 is SGHRS and CDR2 is YFSETQ. V lost 7 bases and J lost 3; bases outside the gene matches: 4. This CDR3 is built from 13 residues.

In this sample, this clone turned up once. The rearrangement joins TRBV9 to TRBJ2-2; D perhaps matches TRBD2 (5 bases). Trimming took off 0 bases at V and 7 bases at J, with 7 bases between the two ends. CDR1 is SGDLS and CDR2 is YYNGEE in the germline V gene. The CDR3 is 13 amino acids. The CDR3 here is CASSVGGSGELFF. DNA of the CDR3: TGTGCCAGCAGCGTAGGTGGGAGCGGGGAGCTGTTTTTT.

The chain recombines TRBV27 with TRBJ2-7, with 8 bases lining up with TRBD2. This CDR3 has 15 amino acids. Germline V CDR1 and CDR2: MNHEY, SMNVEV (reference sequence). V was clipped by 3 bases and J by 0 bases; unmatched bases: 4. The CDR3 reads CASSLGLDTSYEQYF. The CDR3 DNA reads TGTGCCAGCAGTTTGGGACTAGACACCTCCTACGAGCAGTACTTC.

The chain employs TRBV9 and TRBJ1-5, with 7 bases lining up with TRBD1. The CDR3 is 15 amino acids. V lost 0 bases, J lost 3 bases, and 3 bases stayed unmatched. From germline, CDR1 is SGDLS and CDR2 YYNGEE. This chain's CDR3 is CASSVGDRLNQPQHF. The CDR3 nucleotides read TGTGCCAGCAGCGTAGGGGACAGACTCAATCAGCCCCAGCATTTT. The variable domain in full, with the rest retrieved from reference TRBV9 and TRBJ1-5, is DSGVTQTPKHLITATGQRVTLRCSPRSGDLSVYWYQQSLDQGLQFLIQYYNGEERAKGNILERFSAQQFPDLHSELNLSSLELGDSALYFCASSVGDRLNQPQHFGDGTRLSIL.

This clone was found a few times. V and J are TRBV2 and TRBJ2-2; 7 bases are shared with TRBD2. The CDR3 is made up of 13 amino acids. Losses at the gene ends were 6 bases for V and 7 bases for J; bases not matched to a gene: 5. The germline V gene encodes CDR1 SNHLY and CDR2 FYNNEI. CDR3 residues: CASRVREDGELFF. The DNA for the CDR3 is TGTGCCAGCAGGGTTCGGGAGGACGGGGAGCTGTTTTTT.

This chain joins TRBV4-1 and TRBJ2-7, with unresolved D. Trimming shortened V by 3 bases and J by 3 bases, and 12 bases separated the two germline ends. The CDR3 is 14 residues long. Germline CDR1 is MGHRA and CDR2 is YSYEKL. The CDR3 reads CASSHLTGFYEQYF. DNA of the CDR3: TGCGCCAGCAGCCACCTGACTGGATTCTACGAGCAGTACTTC.

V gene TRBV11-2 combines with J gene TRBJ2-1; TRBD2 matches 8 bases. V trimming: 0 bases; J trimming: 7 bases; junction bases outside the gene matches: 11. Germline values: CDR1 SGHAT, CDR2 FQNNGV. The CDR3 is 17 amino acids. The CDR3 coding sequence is TGTGCCAGCAGCTTAGATCGACAACGGGGCGGGAGGAATGAGCAGTTCTTC. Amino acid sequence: CASSLDRQRGGRNEQFF.

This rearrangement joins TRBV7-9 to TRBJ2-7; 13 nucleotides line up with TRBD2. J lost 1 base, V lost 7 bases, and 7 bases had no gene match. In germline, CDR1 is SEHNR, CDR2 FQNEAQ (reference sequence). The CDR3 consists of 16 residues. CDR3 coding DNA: TGTGCCAGCATGCGGACTAGCGGGAGAGGTTCCTACGAGCAGTACTTC. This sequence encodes CASMRTSGRGSYEQYF.

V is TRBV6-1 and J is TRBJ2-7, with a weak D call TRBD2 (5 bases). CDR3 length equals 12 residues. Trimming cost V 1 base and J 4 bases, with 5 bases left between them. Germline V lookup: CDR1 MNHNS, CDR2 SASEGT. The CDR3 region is CASSEGTYEQYF. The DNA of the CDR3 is TGTGCCAGCAGTGAAGGGACTTACGAGCAGTACTTC.

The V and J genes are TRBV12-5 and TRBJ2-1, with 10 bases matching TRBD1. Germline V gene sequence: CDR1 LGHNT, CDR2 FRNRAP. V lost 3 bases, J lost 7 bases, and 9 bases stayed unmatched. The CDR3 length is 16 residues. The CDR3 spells CASGFPTWDRGNEQFF. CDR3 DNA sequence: TGTGCTAGTGGTTTCCCGACCTGGGACAGGGGTAATGAGCAGTTCTTC.

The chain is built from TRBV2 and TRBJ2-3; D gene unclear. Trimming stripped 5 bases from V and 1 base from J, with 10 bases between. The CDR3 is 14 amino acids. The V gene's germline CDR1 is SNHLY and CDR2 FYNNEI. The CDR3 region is CASSYIEGTDTQYF. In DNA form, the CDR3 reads TGTGCCAGCAGTTACATCGAGGGCACAGATACGCAGTATTTT.